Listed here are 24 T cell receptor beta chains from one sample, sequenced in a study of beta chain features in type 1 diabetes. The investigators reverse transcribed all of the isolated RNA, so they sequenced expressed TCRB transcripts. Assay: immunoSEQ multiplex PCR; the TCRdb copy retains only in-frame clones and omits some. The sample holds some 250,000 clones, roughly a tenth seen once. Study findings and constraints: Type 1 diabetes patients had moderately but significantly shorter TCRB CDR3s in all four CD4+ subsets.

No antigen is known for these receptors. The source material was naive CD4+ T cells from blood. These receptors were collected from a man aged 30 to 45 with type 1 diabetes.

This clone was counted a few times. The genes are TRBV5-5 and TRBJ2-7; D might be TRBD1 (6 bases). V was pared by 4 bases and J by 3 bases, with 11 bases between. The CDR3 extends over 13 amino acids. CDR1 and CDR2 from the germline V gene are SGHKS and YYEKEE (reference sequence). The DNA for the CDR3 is TGTGCCAGCAGCCCTAAACAGGGCTACGAGCAGTACTTC. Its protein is CASSPKQGYEQYF.

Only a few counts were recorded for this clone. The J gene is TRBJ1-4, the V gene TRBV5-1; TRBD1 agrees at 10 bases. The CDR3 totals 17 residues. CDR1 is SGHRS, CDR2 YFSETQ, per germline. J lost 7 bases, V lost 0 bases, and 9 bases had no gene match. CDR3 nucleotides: TGCGCCAGCAGCTTGGAAGGGACAGGGGTTCGTGTTGAAAAACTGTTTTTT. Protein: CASSLEGTGVRVEKLFF. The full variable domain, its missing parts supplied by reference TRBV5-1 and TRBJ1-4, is KAGVTQTPRYLIKTRGQQVTLSCSPISGHRSVSWYQQTPGQGLQFLFEYFSETQRNKGNFPGRFSGRQFSNSRSEMNVSTLELGDSALYLCASSLEGTGVRVEKLFFGSGTQLSVL.

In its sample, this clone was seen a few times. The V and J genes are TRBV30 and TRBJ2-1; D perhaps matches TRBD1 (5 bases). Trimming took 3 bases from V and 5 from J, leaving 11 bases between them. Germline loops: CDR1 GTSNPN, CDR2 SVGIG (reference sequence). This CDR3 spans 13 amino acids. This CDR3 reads CAWSVDRHNEQFF. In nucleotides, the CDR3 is TGTGCCTGGAGCGTAGACAGACACAATGAGCAGTTCTTC.

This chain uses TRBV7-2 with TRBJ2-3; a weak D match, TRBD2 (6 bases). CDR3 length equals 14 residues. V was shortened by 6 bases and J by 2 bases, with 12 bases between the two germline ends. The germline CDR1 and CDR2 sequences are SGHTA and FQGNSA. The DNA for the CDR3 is TGTGCCAGCAGACTAGCCGTTTACACAGATACGCAGTATTTT. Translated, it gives CASRLAVYTDTQYF. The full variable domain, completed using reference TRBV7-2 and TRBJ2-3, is GAGVSQSPSNKVTEKGKDVELRCDPISGHTALYWYRQSLGQGLEFLIYFQGNSAPDKSGLPSDRFSAERTGGSVSTLTIQRTQQEDSAVYLCASRLAVYTDTQYFGPGTRLTVL.

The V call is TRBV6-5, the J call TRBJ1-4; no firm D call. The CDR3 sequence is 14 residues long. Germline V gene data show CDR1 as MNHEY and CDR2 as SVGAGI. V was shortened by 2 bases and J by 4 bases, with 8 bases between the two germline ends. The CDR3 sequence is CASSYGRFNEKLFF. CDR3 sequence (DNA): TGTGCCAGCAGTTACGGCAGGTTTAATGAAAAACTGTTTTTT.

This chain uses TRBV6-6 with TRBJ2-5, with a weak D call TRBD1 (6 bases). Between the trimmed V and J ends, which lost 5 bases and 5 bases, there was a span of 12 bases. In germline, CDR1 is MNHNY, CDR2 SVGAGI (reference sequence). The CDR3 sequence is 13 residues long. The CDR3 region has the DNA TGTGCCAGCAGTCTCGCAGGGGCCGAGACCCAGTACTTC. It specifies CASSLAGAETQYF.

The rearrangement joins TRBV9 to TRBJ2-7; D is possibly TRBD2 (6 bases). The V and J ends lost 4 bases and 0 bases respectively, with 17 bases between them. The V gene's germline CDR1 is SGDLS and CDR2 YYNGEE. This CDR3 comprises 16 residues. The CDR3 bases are TGTGCCAGCAGCCCCCGGGGGTCGGGGAGCTCCTACGAGCAGTACTTC. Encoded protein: CASSPRGSGSSYEQYF.

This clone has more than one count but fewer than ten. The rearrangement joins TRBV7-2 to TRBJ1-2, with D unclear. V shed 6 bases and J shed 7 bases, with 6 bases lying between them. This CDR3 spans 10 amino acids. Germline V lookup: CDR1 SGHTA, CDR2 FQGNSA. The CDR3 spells CASRRGGYTF. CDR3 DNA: TGTGCCAGCAGACGGGGTGGCTACACCTTC.

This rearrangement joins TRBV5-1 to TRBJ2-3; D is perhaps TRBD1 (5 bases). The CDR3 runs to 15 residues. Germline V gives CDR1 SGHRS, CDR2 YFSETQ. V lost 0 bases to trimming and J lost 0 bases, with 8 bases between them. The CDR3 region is CASSLDTGSTDTQYF. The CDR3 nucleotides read TGCGCCAGCAGCTTGGATACAGGAAGCACAGATACGCAGTATTTT. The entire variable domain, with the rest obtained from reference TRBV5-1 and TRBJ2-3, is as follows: KAGVTQTPRYLIKTRGQQVTLSCSPISGHRSVSWYQQTPGQGLQFLFEYFSETQRNKGNFPGRFSGRQFSNSRSEMNVSTLELGDSALYLCASSLDTGSTDTQYFGPGTRLTVL.

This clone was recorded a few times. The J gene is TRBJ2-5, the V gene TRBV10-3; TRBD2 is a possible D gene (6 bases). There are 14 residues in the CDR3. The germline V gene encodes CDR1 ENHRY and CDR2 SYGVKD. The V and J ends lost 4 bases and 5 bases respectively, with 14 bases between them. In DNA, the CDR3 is TGTGCCATCAGTGCGGGACTCCAAGGGGAGACCCAGTACTTC. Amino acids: CAISAGLQGETQYF.

This CDR3 reads CASSLVVGDTEAFF. The CDR3 DNA reads TGTGCCAGCAGCTTAGTGGTGGGAGACACTGAAGCTTTCTTT. This chain joins TRBV7-9 and TRBJ1-1; D call uncertain. Trimming removed 1 base at V and 3 bases at J, with 9 bases between. This CDR3 region has 14 residues. Germline V gene data show CDR1 as SEHNR and CDR2 as FQNEAQ (reference sequence).

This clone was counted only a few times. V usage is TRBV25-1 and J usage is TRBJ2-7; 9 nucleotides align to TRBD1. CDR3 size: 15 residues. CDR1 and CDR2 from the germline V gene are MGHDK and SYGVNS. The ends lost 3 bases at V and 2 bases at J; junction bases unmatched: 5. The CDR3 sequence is CASSDGTGYTYEQYF. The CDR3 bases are TGTGCCAGCAGTGACGGGACAGGGTACACCTACGAGCAGTACTTC.

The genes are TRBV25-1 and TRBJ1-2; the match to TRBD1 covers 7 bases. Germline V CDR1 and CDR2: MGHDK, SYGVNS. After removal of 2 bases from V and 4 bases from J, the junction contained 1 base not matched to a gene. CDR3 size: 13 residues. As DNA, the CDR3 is TGTGCCAGCAGTGAAAACAGGGGCTATGGCTACACCTTC. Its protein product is CASSENRGYGYTF.

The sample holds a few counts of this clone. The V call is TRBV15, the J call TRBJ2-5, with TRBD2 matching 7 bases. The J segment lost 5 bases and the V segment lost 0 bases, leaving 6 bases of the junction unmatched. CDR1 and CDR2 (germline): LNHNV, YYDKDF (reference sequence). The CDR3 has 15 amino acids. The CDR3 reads CATSRDLAVRETQYF. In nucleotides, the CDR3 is TGTGCCACCAGCAGAGATCTAGCGGTACGGGAGACCCAGTACTTC.

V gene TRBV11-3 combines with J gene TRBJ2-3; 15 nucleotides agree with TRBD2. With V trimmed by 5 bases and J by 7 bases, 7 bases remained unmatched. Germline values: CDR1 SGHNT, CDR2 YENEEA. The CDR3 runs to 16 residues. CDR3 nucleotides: TGTGCCAGCAGCCCGGGACTAGCGGGGGGAAGGAATACGCAGTATTTT. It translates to CASSPGLAGGRNTQYF.

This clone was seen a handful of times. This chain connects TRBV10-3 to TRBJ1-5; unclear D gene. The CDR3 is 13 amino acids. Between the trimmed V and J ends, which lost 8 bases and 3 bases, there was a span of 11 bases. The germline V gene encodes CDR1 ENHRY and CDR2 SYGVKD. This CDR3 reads CAIQKAANQPQHF. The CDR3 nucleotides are TGTGCCATCCAAAAAGCGGCCAATCAGCCCCAGCATTTT.

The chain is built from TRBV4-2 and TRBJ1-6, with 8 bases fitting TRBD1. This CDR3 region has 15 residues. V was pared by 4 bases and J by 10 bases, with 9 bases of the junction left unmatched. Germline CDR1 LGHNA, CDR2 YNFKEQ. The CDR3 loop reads CASSPLGQDVSPLHF. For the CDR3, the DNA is TGTGCCAGCAGCCCCCTGGGACAGGATGTCTCACCCCTCCACTTT.

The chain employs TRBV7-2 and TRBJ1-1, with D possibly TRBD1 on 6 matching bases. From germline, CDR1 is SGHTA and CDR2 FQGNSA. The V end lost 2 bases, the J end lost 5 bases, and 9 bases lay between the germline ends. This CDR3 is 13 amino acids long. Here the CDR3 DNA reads TGTGCCAGCAGCTTATCCACAGGGACTGAAGCTTTCTTT. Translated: CASSLSTGTEAFF. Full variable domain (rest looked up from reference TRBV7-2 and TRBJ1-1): GAGVSQSPSNKVTEKGKDVELRCDPISGHTALYWYRQSLGQGLEFLIYFQGNSAPDKSGLPSDRFSAERTGGSVSTLTIQRTQQEDSAVYLCASSLSTGTEAFFGQGTRLTVV.

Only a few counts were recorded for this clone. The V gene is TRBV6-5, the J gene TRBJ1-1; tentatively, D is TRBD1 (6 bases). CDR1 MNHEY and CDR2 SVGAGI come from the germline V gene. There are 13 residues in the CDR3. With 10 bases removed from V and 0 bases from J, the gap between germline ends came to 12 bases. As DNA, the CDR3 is TGTGCCACCGCTCGGACAGTGAACACTGAAGCTTTCTTT. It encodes CATARTVNTEAFF.

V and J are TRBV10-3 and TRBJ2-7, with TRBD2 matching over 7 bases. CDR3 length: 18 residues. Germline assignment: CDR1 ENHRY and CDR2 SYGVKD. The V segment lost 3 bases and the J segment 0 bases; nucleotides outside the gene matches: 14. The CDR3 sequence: CAISDPTLAGDSSYEQYF. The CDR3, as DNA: TGTGCCATCAGTGACCCGACTCTCGCGGGGGATAGCTCCTACGAGCAGTACTTC.

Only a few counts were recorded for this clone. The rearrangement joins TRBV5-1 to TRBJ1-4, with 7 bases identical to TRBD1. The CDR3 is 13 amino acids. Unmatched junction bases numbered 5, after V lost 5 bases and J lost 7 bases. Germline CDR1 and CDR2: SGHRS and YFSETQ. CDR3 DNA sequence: TGCGCCAGCAGTGAGCAGGGGGGTGAAAAACTGTTTTTT. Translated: CASSEQGGEKLFF. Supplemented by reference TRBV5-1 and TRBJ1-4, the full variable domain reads KAGVTQTPRYLIKTRGQQVTLSCSPISGHRSVSWYQQTPGQGLQFLFEYFSETQRNKGNFPGRFSGRQFSNSRSEMNVSTLELGDSALYLCASSEQGGEKLFFGSGTQLSVL.

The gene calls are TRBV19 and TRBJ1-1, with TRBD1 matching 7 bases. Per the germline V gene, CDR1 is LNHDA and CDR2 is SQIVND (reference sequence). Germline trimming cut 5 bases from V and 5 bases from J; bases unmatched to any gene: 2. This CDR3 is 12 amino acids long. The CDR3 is CASSQGQTEAFF. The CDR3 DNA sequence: TGTGCCAGTAGTCAGGGACAGACTGAAGCTTTCTTT. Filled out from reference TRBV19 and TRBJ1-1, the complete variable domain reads DGGITQSPKYLFRKEGQNVTLSCEQNLNHDAMYWYRQDPGQGLRLIYYSQIVNDFQKGDIAEGYSVSREKKESFPLTVTSAQKNPTAFYLCASSQGQTEAFFGQGTRLTVV.

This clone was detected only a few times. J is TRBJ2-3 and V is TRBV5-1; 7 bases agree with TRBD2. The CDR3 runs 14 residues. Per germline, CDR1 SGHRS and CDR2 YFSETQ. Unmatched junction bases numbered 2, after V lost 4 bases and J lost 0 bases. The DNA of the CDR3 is TGCGCCAGCAGCGTTAGCGGGAGCACAGATACGCAGTATTTT. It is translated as CASSVSGSTDTQYF.

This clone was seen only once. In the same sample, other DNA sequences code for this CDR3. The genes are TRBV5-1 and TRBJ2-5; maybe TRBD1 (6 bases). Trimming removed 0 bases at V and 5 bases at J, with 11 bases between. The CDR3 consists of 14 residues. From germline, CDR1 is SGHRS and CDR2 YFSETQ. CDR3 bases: TGCGCCAGCAGCTTGGCCGGGCAGGGGGAGACCCAGTACTTC. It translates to CASSLAGQGETQYF.